This TCR beta chain originates from a study of T cells after yellow fever vaccination. Study at large: Where fractions had low cell numbers, libraries were prepared from them with the SMART-Seq v4 Ultra Low Input RNA kit.

A single record per CDR3 protein comes from TCRdb applying MiXCR to the 5' RACE reads. Among about 340,000 distinct CDR3 sequences listed, approximately 12% were seen once. General study findings and limits: Abundant clonotypes from the bulk population could contaminate FACS-sorted repertoires. Booster sampling recovered most clones from primary vaccination (under 98% CD4, approximately 88% CD8).

The sample holds many counts of this clonotype. Its matching antigen is unknown. The receptor was isolated from a man aged 18 to 30 who received the YFV17D yellow fever vaccine. The sequencing used CD4+ T cells sorted from PBMCs, collected 15 days after the yellow fever booster vaccination.

The CDR3 coding sequence is TGTGCCAGCAGCTTACTTGGCAGGGGAGAGACCCAGTACTTC. Protein product: CASSLLGRGETQYF. The chain is built from TRBV7-9 and TRBJ2-5; D is perhaps TRBD1 (6 bases). The CDR3 is 14 residues long. Germline V CDR1 and CDR2: SEHNR, FQNEAQ (reference sequence). With 2 bases removed from V and 4 bases from J, the gap between germline ends came to 11 bases.